This is a list of T cell receptor beta chains from one sample in a study of blood T cell repertoires in COVID-19. Produced via immunoSEQ multiplex PCR; TCRdb's table is partial and in-frame only. There are 150,000 or so clones in the sample; 75% to 85% occur only once, and 13% lies in the top ten. Sequenced input: peripheral blood. The source is a man aged 55 to 69 with active or convalescent COVID-19. CDR3s include the opening cysteine and the closing phenylalanine or tryptophan. The D gene is left open where the match is weak. Size tells how often a clone was seen (once, few, many) or the class of an expanded clone, and some rows leave it out.

abundance: .
j_gene: TRBJ1-2
d_gene: TRBD1
v_gene: TRBV5-5
CDR3nt: TGTGCCAGCAGCCTGGGACAGGGGCCTCTCTATGGCTACACCTTC
CDR3aa: CASSLGQGPLYGYTF

abundance: many
j_gene: TRBJ2-2
d_gene: TRBD2
v_gene: TRBV3-1/TRBV3-2
CDR3nt: TGTGCCAGCAGCCAAGTGTTAGCGGGAGCCACCGGGGAGCTGTTTTTT
CDR3aa: CASSQVLAGATGELFF

abundance: .
j_gene: TRBJ2-2
d_gene: .
v_gene: TRBV4-2
CDR3nt: TGTGCCAGCAGCCAAGTCTGGTCAACTAGTTTGGGTTCCGGGGAGCTGTTTTTT
CDR3aa: CASSQVWSTSLGSGELFF

abundance: .
j_gene: TRBJ2-5
d_gene: .
v_gene: TRBV7-2
CDR3nt: TGTGCCAGCAGCTCCCAAACAGAAGAGACCCAGTACTTC
CDR3aa: CASSSQTEETQYF

abundance: .
j_gene: TRBJ1-5
d_gene: .
v_gene: TRBV27
CDR3nt: TGTGCCAGCAGTTTATCGCGGGAGAATCAGCCCCAGCATTTT
CDR3aa: CASSLSRENQPQHF

abundance: .
j_gene: TRBJ2-7
d_gene: .
v_gene: TRBV5-5
CDR3nt: TGTGCCAGCAGCCCTGAGACAGAACCCGAGCAGTACTTC
CDR3aa: CASSPETEPEQYF

abundance: .
j_gene: TRBJ2-3
d_gene: .
v_gene: TRBV10-3
CDR3nt: TGTGCCATCAGTGATCTCAACCAGGGGCGAAATACGCAGTATTTT
CDR3aa: CAISDLNQGRNTQYF

abundance: .
j_gene: TRBJ1-5
d_gene: .
v_gene: TRBV7-5
CDR3nt: TGTGTCAGAAGCCTAGAGGGGGTCCTCAATCAGCCCCAGCATTTT
CDR3aa: CVRSLEGVLNQPQHF

abundance: .
j_gene: TRBJ2-1
d_gene: TRBD1
v_gene: TRBV15
CDR3nt: TGTGCCACCAGCAGGGGAGACAGGGGGCAAGACAATGAGCAGTTCTTC
CDR3aa: CATSRGDRGQDNEQFF

abundance: .
j_gene: TRBJ1-1
d_gene: .
v_gene: TRBV2
CDR3nt: TGTGCCAGCAGGGCTATCCTCGGCGGCGGGGCTTTCTTT
CDR3aa: CASRAILGGGAFF

abundance: .
j_gene: TRBJ2-7
d_gene: TRBD1
v_gene: TRBV6-6
CDR3nt: TGTGCCAGCAGTTCTCCGCACAGGGGGGAATCCTACGAGCAGTACTTC
CDR3aa: CASSSPHRGESYEQYF

abundance: .
j_gene: TRBJ2-5
d_gene: TRBD2
v_gene: TRBV5-1
CDR3nt: TGCGCCAGCAGCTTGGAGGCTAGCGGGAGAGGAGAGACCCAGTACTTC
CDR3aa: CASSLEASGRGETQYF

abundance: few
j_gene: TRBJ1-5
d_gene: .
v_gene: TRBV6-5
CDR3nt: TGTGCCAGCAACGGACAGCCTAATCAGCCCCAGCATTTT
CDR3aa: CASNGQPNQPQHF

abundance: .
j_gene: TRBJ1-6
d_gene: .
v_gene: TRBV19
CDR3nt: TGTGCCAGTAGTATAGGGTACAGGGATAATTCACCCCTCCACTTT
CDR3aa: CASSIGYRDNSPLHF

abundance: .
j_gene: TRBJ2-3
d_gene: TRBD1
v_gene: TRBV24-1
CDR3nt: TGTGCCACCAGTGCCCCGACAGGGGGCGCAAAGTCAGATACGCAGTATTTT
CDR3aa: CATSAPTGGAKSDTQYF